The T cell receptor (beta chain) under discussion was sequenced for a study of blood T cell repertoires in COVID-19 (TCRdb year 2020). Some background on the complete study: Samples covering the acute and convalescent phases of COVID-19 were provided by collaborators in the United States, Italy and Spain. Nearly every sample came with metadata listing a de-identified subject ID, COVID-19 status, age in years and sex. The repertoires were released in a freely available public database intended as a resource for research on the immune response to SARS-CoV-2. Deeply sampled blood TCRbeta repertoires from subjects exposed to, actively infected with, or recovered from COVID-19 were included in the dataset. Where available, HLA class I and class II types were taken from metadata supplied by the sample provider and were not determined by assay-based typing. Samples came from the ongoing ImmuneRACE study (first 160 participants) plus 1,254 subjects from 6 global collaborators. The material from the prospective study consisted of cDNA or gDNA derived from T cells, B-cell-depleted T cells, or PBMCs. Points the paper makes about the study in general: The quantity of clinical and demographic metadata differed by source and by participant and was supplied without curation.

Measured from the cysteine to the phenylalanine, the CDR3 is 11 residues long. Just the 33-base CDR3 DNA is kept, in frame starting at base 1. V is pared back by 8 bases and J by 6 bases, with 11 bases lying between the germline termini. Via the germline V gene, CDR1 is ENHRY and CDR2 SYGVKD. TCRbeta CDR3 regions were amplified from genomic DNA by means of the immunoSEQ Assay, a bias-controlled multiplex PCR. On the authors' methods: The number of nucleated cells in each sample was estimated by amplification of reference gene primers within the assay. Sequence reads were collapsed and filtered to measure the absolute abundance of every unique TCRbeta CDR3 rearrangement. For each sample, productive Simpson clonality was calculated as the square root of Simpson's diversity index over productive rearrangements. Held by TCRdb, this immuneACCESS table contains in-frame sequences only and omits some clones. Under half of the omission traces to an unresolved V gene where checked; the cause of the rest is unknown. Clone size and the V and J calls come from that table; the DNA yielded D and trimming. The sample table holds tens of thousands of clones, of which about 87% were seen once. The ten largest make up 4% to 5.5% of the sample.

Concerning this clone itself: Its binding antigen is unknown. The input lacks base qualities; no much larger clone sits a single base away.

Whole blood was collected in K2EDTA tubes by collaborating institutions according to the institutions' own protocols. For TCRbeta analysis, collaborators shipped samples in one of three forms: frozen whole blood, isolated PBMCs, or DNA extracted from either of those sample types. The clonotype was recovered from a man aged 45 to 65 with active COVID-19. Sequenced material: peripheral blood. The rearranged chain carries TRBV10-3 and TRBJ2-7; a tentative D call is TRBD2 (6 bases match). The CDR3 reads CAISRGSEQYF. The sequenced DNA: TGTGCCATCTCCCGGGGGTCCGAGCAGTACTTC.